The 9 T cell receptor beta chains given below trace back to one sample, sequenced in a study of identical twins. One entry per CDR3 protein, called by TCRdb with MiXCR from the 5' RACE reads. The top ten hold about 2.1% of the sample, which has 310,000 or so distinct CDR3 sequences, more than 6.5% seen once. This sample was also put to use in a study of yellow fever vaccine responses in identical twins.

Sequenced: memory (CD45RO+) T cells sorted from blood. These receptors all stem from a woman aged 18-29 years in good health.

This clonotype occurred many times. CDR3 in amino acids: CASSTRQGSGNQPQHF. DNA for the CDR3: TGTGCCAGCAGTACCAGACAGGGCTCTGGCAATCAGCCCCAGCATTTT. The V and J genes are TRBV28 and TRBJ1-5, with TRBD1 matching 7 bases. The germline gives CDR1 MDHEN, CDR2 SYDVKM. The CDR3 loop spans 16 amino acids. Unmatched junction bases numbered 9, after V lost 5 bases and J lost 2 bases.

A few counts support this clonotype. An end of the junction differs from the germline gene, which may be a read error. This sequence joins TRBV7-3 and TRBJ2-1; no clear D gene. The germline V gene has CDR1 SGHTA and CDR2 FQGTGA. This CDR3 has 10 amino acids. For the CDR3, the DNA is TGTGCCAGCAGCCCCCGTGAGAAGGGTTTC. Encoded protein: CASSPREKGF.

This clonotype was counted between two and nine times. The rearrangement uses TRBV11-2 and TRBJ2-2; TRBD2 matches at 11 bases. The CDR3 contains 17 residues. CDR1 is SGHAT, CDR2 FQNNGV, per germline. The junction had 12 bases not matched to a gene; V was cut back by 5 bases and J by 7 bases. CDR3 protein: CASSIIAGGPLSGELFF. In nucleotides, the CDR3 is TGTGCCAGCAGCATCATAGCGGGGGGGCCGTTGAGCGGGGAGCTGTTTTTT. Full variable domain (rest looked up from reference TRBV11-2 and TRBJ2-2): EAGVAQSPRYKIIEKRQSVAFWCNPISGHATLYWYQQILGQGPKLLIQFQNNGVVDDSQLPKDRFSAERLKGVDSTLKIQPAKLEDSAVYLCASSIIAGGPLSGELFFGEGSRLTVL.

This clonotype was seen at least ten times. The rearrangement links TRBV6-1 to TRBJ1-3; 9 nucleotides line up with TRBD1. The CDR3 consists of 14 residues. Germline CDR1 and CDR2: MNHNS and SASEGT. The trim removed 6 bases at V and 2 bases at J, leaving 2 bases unmatched. The CDR3 DNA is TGTGCCAGCAGCCGACAGGGGGCTGGAAACACCATATATTTT. Translated: CASSRQGAGNTIYF.

For this clonotype: A read error is possible here, since a much larger clone lies one base away. V gene TRBV6-5 combines with J gene TRBJ2-7, with D perhaps given as TRBD1 or TRBD2 (6 bases each). Trimming left V 4 bases short and J 5 bases short, with 18 bases between. Germline V gene sequence: CDR1 MNHEY, CDR2 SVGAGI. The CDR3 sequence is 15 residues long. The CDR3 loop is CASSCSRGAGNEQYF. The CDR3 nucleotides are TGTGCCAGCAGTTGCTCAAGGGGGGCGGGAAACGAGCAGTACTTC.

In its sample, this clonotype was seen many times. V is TRBV24-1 and J is TRBJ1-1; TRBD1 is a possible D gene (5 bases). The V gene's germline CDR1 is KGHDR and CDR2 SFDVKD. The germline V and J ends were trimmed by 1 base and 1 base, with 12 bases remaining between them. The CDR3 is 16 residues long. CDR3 residues: CATSDFQGDRNTEAFF. For the CDR3, the DNA is TGTGCCACCAGTGATTTTCAAGGGGATAGGAACACTGAAGCTTTCTTT.

This clonotype was seen only a few times. This chain connects TRBV27 to TRBJ1-2, with unresolved D. The germline V gene has CDR1 MNHEY and CDR2 SMNVEV (reference sequence). The CDR3 totals 13 residues. V was trimmed by 4 bases and J by 4 bases, leaving 10 bases between them. The CDR3: CASSSSRVYGYTF. The CDR3 DNA is TGTGCCAGCAGTTCCTCGAGAGTCTATGGCTACACCTTC.

This clonotype was observed many times. V gene TRBV5-1 combines with J gene TRBJ1-1; 8 nucleotides align to TRBD1. With 4 bases clipped from V and 1 base from J, the junction kept 9 bases outside the gene matches. The CDR3 extends over 16 amino acids. Germline CDR1 SGHRS, CDR2 YFSETQ. The CDR3 here is CASSPWTGTPNTEAFF. In nucleotides, the CDR3 is TGCGCCAGCAGCCCGTGGACAGGGACGCCGAACACTGAAGCTTTCTTT.

As for this clonotype: The junction and the germline gene differ at one end; a read error may be behind it. This chain links TRBV12-3 or TRBV12-4 with TRBJ2-6; TRBD1 matches 9 bases. CDR3 length: 18 amino acids. CDR3 amino acids: CACSHGQGFGSGANVLTF. CDR3 in DNA: TGTGCCTGCAGTCACGGACAGGGGTTCGGGAGTGGGGCCAACGTCCTGACTTTC.